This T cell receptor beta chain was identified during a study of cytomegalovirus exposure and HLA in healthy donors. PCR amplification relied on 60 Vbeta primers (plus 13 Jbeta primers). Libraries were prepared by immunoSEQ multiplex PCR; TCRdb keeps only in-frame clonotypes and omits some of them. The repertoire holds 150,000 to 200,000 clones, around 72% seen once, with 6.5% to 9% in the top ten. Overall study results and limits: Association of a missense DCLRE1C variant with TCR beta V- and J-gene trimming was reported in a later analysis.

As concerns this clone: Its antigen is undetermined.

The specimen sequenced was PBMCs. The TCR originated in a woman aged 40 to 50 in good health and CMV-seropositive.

This CDR3 reads CASQREVNTEAFF. CDR3 nucleotides: TGTGCCAGCCAGCGGGAGGTGAACACTGAAGCTTTCTTT. The rearrangement links TRBV7-2 to TRBJ1-1; D is unresolved. Germline V CDR1 and CDR2: SGHTA, FQGNSA. V gave up 8 bases and J gave up 0 bases, with 10 bases separating them. The CDR3 runs to 13 residues.